The present entry profiles one TCR beta chain with its context. What it binds is not known. This record comes from a study of cytomegalovirus exposure and HLA in healthy donors. Study conclusions and caveats: A later analysis, which compared TCR beta chains of equal frequency, found the HLA-associated ones more clonally expanded.

PCR involved 60 Vbeta and 13 Jbeta primers. The protocol was immunoSEQ multiplex PCR, while the TCRdb copy is restricted to in-frame clones and leaves out a portion. The profile shows 90,000 or so clones, about 80% of them singletons. Trimming took off 5 bases at V and 4 bases at J, with 15 bases between the two ends. CDR3 length: 15 residues. Looked up from germline, CDR1 is SGHNT and CDR2 is YYREEE (reference sequence). The material sequenced was PBMCs. The sequence came from a woman between 50 and 59 years old in good health and CMV-seropositive. The genes are TRBV5-4 and TRBJ2-2; a possible D gene is TRBD2 (6 bases). The CDR3 DNA follows: TGTGCCAGCAGTCTGAGCGGGTTAGGCACCGGGGAGCTGTTTTTT. Its translation: CASSLSGLGTGELFF. The full variable domain, with the rest looked up from reference TRBV5-4 and TRBJ2-2, is ETGVTQSPTHLIKTRGQQVTLRCSSQSGHNTVSWYQQALGQGPQFIFQYYREEENGRGNFPPRFSGLQFPNYSSELNVNALELDDSALYLCASSLSGLGTGELFFGEGSRLTVL.